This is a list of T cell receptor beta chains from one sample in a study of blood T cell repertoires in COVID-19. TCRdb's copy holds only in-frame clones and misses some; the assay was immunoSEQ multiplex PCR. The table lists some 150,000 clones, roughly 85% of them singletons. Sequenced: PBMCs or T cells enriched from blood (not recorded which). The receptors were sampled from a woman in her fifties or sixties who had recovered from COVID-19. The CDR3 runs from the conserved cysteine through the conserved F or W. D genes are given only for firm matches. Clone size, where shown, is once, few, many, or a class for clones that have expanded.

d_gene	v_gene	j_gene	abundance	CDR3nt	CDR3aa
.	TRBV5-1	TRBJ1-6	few	TGCGCCAGCAGCTCGGAGGGGACGATGAGGAATTCACCCCTCCACTTT	CASSSEGTMRNSPLHF
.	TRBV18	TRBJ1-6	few	TGTGCCAGCTCCCTCTCGGGGGGGATGGATTCACCCCTCCACTTT	CASSLSGGMDSPLHF
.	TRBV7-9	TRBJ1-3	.	TGTGCCAGCAGCTTAAACGGGGGGGACACCATATATTTT	CASSLNGGDTIYF
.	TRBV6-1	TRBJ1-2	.	TGTGCCAGCAGTGATTCAGGGGTCTATGGCTACACCTTC	CASSDSGVYGYTF
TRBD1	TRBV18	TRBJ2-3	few	TGTGCCAGCTCACCAGGACAGGGCGGGAATACGCAGTATTTT	CASSPGQGGNTQYF
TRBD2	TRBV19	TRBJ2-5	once	TGTGCCAGTAGGACAAGCGGGGGGGCATGGGAGACCCAGTACTTC	CASRTSGGAWETQYF
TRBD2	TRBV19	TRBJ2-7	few	TGTGCCAGTAGTATCAGGACTAGCGAATACGAGCAGTACTTC	CASSIRTSEYEQYF
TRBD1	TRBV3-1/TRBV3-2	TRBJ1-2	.	TGTGCCAGCAGCCCACGACAGGGCGACTATGGCTACACCTTC	CASSPRQGDYGYTF
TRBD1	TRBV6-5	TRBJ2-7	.	TGTGCCAGCAAGCCGGGACAGGGGGCTTCCTACGAGCAGTACTTC	CASKPGQGASYEQYF
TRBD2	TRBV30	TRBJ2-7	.	TGTGCCTGGAGTGTTTGGGAGGGCGAGCAGTACTTC	CAWSVWEGEQYF
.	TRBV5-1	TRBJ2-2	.	TGCGCCAGCAGCTTCGCTAGCGTGGGGGAGCTGTTTTTT	CASSFASVGELFF
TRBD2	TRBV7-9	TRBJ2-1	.	TGTGCCAGCAGCTTAGCGCTAAGGACTAGCGGGGGGGTCGGCGAGCAGTTCTTC	CASSLALRTSGGVGEQFF
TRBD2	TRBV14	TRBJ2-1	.	TGTGCCAGCAGCTCCAGACTAGCGGGAGGTGAGCAGTTCTTC	CASSSRLAGGEQFF
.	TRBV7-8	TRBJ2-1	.	TGTGCCAGCAGCCCTCTTCACGGGGGAACCTACAATGAGCAGTTCTTC	CASSPLHGGTYNEQFF
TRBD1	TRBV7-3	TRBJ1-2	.	TGTGCCAGCAGCTTTGGACAGGATCGTTCCTATGGCTACACCTTC	CASSFGQDRSYGYTF
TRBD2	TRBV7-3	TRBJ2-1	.	TGTGCCAGCAGCGCTACGGGGGGAACCTACAATGAGCAGTTCTTC	CASSATGGTYNEQFF
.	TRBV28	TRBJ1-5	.	TGTGCCAGCAGCCCAAACAGGGGCAATCAGCCCCAGCATTTT	CASSPNRGNQPQHF
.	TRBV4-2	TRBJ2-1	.	TGTGCCAGCAGCCCCGGGACTTCGATTGTGACCTACAATGAGCAGTTCTTC	CASSPGTSIVTYNEQFF
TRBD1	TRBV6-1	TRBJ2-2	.	TGTGCCAGCAGTGCTTTGACAGGGTTTGGGAACACCGGGGAGCTGTTTTTT	CASSALTGFGNTGELFF
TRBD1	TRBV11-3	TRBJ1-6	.	TGTGCCAGCAGGCAGGGGGCCGGTTCACCCCTCCACTTT	CASRQGAGSPLHF
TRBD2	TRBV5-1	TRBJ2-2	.	TGCGCCAGCAGCTTGTCGCTAGCGGGAGCCTCCGGGGAGCTGTTTTTT	CASSLSLAGASGELFF
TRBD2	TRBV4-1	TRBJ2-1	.	TGCGCCAGCAGCCAGGGTCGGGGAGGGTACAATGAGCAGTTCTTC	CASSQGRGGYNEQFF
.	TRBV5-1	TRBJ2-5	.	TGCGCCAGCAGCGACGCCGGACAGCCCCAATTTGAAGAGACCCAGTACTTC	CASSDAGQPQFEETQYF
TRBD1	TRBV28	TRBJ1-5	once	TGTGCCAGCAGCCGCAGACAGGGCGTAGGCAATCAGCCCCAGCATTTT	CASSRRQGVGNQPQHF
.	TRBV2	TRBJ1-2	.	TGTGCCAGCAGTGAACCCGGACTAGCGGGGGACTATGGCTACACCTTC	CASSEPGLAGDYGYTF
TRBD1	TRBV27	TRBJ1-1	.	TGTGCCAGCAGTCCGGTCGGGACAGGGGGCGCCGCATTAAGGGCTGAAGCTTTCTTT	CASSPVGTGGAALRAEAFF
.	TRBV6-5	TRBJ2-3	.	TGTGCCAGCAACCGGTCTCCCCTCACAGATACGCAGTATTTT	CASNRSPLTDTQYF
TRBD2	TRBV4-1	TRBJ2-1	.	TGCGCCAGCAGCCAGAGGGAGGGTGTCGCGGCCTACAATGAGCAGTTCTTC	CASSQREGVAAYNEQFF
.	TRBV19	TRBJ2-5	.	TGTGCCAGTAGTATAGGTGCAGGGTTGGAGGAGACCCAGTACTTC	CASSIGAGLEETQYF
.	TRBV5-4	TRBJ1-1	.	TGTGCCAGCAGCTTGGCCGGAGAGAACACTGAAGCTTTCTTT	CASSLAGENTEAFF
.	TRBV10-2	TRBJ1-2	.	TGCGCCAGCAGTGAGTCGCAGGGTTCCGTCTATGGCTACACCTTC	CASSESQGSVYGYTF
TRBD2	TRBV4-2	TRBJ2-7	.	TGTGCCAGCAGCCTGGGACTAGCGGGGGGGTACGAGCAGTACTTC	CASSLGLAGGYEQYF
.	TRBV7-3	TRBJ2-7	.	TGTGCCAGCAGCTTAATCGCGGGCGAGCAGTACTTC	CASSLIAGEQYF
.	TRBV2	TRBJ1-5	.	TGTGCCAGCAGTGAAGCGCTGGGCAGGGGTGGCAATCAGCCCCAGCATTTT	CASSEALGRGGNQPQHF
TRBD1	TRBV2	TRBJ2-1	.	TGTGCCAGCACACCCAGGGGGCGAGGTCCCTACAATGAGCAGTTCTTC	CASTPRGRGPYNEQFF
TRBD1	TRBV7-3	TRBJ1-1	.	TGTGCCAGCAGCTTGACCGGGACAGAGAACACTGAAGCTTTCTTT	CASSLTGTENTEAFF
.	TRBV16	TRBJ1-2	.	TGTGCCAGCAGCCAATTAACAGGCCTCTATGGCTACACCTTC	CASSQLTGLYGYTF
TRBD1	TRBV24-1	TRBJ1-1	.	TGTGCCACCAGTGATACCGGGACAGCGAACACTGAAGCTTTCTTT	CATSDTGTANTEAFF
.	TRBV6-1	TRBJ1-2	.	TGTGCCAGCAGTGAAAGTTCGACTCGGGGCTACACCTTC	CASSESSTRGYTF
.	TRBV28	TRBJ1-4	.	TGTGCCAGCAGTTACCGACAGACAACTAATGAAAAACTGTTTTTT	CASSYRQTTNEKLFF
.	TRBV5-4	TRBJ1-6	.	TGTGCCAGCAGCCGTGGATCTAGCTCCTATAATTCACCCCTCCACTTT	CASSRGSSSYNSPLHF
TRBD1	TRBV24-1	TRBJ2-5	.	TGTGCCACCAGTGATTTGCAGGGGACAGGGTTCCGAGAGACCCAGTACTTC	CATSDLQGTGFRETQYF
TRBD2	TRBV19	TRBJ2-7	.	TGTGCCAGTAGTCTAACTAGCGGGAGTGGATACGAGCAGTACTTC	CASSLTSGSGYEQYF
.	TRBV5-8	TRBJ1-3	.	TGTGCCAGCAGCTCCCCTGGCCGAGGGGGAAACACCATATATTTT	CASSSPGRGGNTIYF
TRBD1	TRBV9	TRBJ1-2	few	TGTGCCAGCAGCGTAGACGACAGGGAGCCGGTGCCTAACTATGGCTACACCTTC	CASSVDDREPVPNYGYTF
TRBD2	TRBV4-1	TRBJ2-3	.	TGCGCCAGCAGCCAAGATGGTACTAGCGGAGGGGGAGATACGCAGTATTTT	CASSQDGTSGGGDTQYF